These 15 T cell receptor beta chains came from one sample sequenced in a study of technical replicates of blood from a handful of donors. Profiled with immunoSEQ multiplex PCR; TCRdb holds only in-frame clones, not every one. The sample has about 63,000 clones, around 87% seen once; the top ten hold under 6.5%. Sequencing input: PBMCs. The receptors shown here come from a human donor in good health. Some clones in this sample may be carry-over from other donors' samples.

The CDR3 loop is CASSWNRAMNTEAFF. In DNA form, the CDR3 reads TGTGCCAGCAGTTGGAACAGGGCCATGAACACTGAAGCTTTCTTT. The chain joins TRBV6-5 to TRBJ1-1; D might be TRBD1 (6 bases). The CDR3 totals 15 residues. Germline V CDR1 and CDR2: MNHEY, SVGAGI. Trimming removed 4 bases from V and 0 bases from J, with 12 bases in between.

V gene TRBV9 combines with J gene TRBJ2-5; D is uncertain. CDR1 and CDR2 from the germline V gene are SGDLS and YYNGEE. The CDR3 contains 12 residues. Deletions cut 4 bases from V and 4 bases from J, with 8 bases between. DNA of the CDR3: TGTGCCAGCAGCTCAACGGTAGAGACCCAGTACTTC. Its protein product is CASSSTVETQYF.

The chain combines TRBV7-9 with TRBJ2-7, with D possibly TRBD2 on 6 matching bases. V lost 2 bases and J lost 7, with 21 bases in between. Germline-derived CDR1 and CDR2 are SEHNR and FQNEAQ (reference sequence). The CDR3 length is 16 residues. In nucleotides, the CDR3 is TGTGCCAGCAGCTTATACGGCGGGAAACACTACGTAGAGCAGTACTTC. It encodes CASSLYGGKHYVEQYF. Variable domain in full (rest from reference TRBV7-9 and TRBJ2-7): DTGVSQNPRHKITKRGQNVTFRCDPISEHNRLYWYRQTLGQGPEFLTYFQNEAQLEKSRLLSDRFSAERPKGSFSTLEIQRTEQGDSAMYLCASSLYGGKHYVEQYFGPGTRLTVT.

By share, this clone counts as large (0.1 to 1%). The CDR3 nucleotides are TGTGCCAGCAGCTTAGGAGCGGGGGGGTGGACAGATACGCAGTATTTT. It yields the protein CASSLGAGGWTDTQYF. The chain carries TRBV7-6 and TRBJ2-3; 10 bases map to TRBD2. V shed 1 base, J shed 3 bases, and the junction held 4 bases outside the gene matches. CDR3 length equals 16 residues. Germline values: CDR1 SGHVS, CDR2 FNYEAQ.

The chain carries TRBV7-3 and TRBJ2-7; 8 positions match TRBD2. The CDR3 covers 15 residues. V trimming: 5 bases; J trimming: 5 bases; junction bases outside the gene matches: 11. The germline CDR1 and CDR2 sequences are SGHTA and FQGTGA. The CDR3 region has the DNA TGTGCCAGCAGCCCGGGACTTAGCGGGGAGGACGAGCAGTACTTC. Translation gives CASSPGLSGEDEQYF.

Here the CDR3 DNA reads TGTGCCAGCAGTAATCGGCCGGGGGGCGCTGAAGCTTTCTTT. Encoded protein: CASSNRPGGAEAFF. V gene TRBV6-5 combines with J gene TRBJ1-1; tentative D call: TRBD1 (6 bases). CDR1 is MNHEY and CDR2 is SVGAGI in the germline V gene. The CDR3 runs to 14 residues. With 5 bases removed from V and 6 bases from J, the gap between germline ends came to 16 bases.

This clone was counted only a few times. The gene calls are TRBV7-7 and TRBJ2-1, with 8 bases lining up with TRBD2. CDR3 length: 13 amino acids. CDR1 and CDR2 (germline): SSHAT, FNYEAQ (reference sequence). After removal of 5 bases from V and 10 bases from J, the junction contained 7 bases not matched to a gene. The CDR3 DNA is TGTGCCAGCAGCATTAGCGGGAATCGGGAGCAGTTCTTC. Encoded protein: CASSISGNREQFF.

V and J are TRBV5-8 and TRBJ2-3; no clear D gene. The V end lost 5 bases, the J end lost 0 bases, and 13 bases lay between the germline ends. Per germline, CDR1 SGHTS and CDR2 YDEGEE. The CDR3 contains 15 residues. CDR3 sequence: CASRTPVISTDTQYF. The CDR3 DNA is TGTGCCAGCAGAACCCCAGTCATTAGCACAGATACGCAGTATTTT.

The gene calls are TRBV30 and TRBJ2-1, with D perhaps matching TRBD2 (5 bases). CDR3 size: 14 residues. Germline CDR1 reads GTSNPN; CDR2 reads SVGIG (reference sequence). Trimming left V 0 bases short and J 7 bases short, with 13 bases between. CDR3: CAWSVADPRNEQFF. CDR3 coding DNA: TGTGCCTGGAGTGTAGCGGACCCGCGGAATGAGCAGTTCTTC.

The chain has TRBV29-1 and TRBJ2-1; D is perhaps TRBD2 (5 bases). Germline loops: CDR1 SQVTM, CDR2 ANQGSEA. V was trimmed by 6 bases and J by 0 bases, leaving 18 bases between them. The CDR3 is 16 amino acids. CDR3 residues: CSVRNRDLSSYNEQFF. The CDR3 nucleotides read TGCAGCGTAAGAAACCGGGATTTAAGCTCCTACAATGAGCAGTTCTTC.

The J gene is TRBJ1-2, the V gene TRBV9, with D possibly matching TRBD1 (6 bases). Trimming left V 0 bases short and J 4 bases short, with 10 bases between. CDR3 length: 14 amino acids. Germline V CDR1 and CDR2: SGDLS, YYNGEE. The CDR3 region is CASSVVGATYGYTF. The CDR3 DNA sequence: TGTGCCAGCAGCGTAGTGGGGGCCACCTATGGCTACACCTTC.

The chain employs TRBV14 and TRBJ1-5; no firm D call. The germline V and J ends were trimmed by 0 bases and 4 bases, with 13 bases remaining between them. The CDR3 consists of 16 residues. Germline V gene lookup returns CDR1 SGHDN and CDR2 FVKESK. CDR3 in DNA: TGTGCCAGCAGCCAAGATTTTGGGAGTTCAAATCAGCCCCAGCATTTT. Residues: CASSQDFGSSNQPQHF.

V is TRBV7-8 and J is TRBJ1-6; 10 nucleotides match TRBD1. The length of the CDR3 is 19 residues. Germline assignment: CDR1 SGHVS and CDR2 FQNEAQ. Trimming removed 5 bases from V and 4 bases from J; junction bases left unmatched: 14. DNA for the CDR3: TGTGCCAGCAGCCGCACGGGAATGGGGACAGGGGTTTATAATTCACCCCTCCACTTT. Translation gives CASSRTGMGTGVYNSPLHF.

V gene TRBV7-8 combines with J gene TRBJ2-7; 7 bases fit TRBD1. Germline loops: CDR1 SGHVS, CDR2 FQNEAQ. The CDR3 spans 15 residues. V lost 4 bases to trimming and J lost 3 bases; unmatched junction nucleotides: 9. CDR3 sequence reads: CASSSVTGASYEQYF. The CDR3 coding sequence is TGTGCCAGCAGCTCCGTTACAGGGGCCAGCTACGAGCAGTACTTC.

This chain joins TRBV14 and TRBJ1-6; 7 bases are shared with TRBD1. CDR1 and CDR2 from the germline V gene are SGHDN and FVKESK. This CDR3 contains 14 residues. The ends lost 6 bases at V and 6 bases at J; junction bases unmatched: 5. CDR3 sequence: CASRHGTVNSPLHF. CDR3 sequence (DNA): TGTGCCAGCAGACACGGGACAGTTAATTCACCCCTCCACTTT.